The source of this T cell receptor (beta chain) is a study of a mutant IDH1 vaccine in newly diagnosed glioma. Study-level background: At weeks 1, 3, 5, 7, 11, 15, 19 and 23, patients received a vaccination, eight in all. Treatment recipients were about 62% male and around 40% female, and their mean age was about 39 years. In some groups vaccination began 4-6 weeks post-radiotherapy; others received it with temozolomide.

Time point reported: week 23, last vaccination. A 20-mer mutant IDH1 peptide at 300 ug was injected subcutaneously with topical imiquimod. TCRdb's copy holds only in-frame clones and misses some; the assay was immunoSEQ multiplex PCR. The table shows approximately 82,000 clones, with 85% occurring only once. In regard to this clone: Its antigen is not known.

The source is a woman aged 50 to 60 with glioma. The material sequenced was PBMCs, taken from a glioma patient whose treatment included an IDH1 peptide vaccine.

In nucleotides, the CDR3 is TGTGCCAGCAGTCTCCTTGGGACAGGGACCTACGAGCAGTACTTC. It yields the protein CASSLLGTGTYEQYF. The chain couples TRBV28 to TRBJ2-7; 9 bases agree with TRBD1. Germline V gene sequence: CDR1 MDHEN, CDR2 SYDVKM. The CDR3 has 15 residues. Unmatched junction bases numbered 7, after V lost 5 bases and J lost 2 bases.